A selection of T cell receptor beta chains follows, all from one sample in a study of blood T cell repertoires in COVID-19. Sequenced by immunoSEQ multiplex PCR; TCRdb stores in-frame clones only, minus some. The data show 310,000 or so clones, just over 85% seen once. Material for sequencing was PBMCs or T cells enriched from blood (not recorded which). All receptors come from a woman in her late teens or twenties who had recovered from COVID-19. The conserved cysteine and the conserved F or W are not part of the CDR3 here.

len	v_gene	j_gene	CDR3aa
12	TRBV7-9	TRBJ2-1	ASSLVNGAWEQF
15	TRBV4-1	TRBJ2-1	ASSQVGEGAGGDEQF
11	TRBV2	TRBJ1-5	ASSEEGFQPQH
13	TRBV5-1	TRBJ2-5	ASTRSGGPEETQY
13	TRBV18	TRBJ2-1	ASSPGLAGYNEQF
13	TRBV7-7	TRBJ2-2	ASSRQGDYTGELF
14	TRBV11-2	TRBJ1-6	ASRRTGSSYNSPLH
13	TRBV7-9	TRBJ2-1	ASSSRDSFYNEQF
15	TRBV28	TRBJ1-1	ASSLLSGASGGTEAF
13	TRBV9	TRBJ2-7	ASSVRGQMISEQY
11	TRBV9	TRBJ2-3	ASSVLSTDTQY
13	TRBV28	TRBJ1-3	ASSGTVDSGNTIY
9	TRBV28	TRBJ1-1	ASGTGTEAF
14	TRBV28	TRBJ1-1	ASSLYGRQEYTEAF
15	TRBV5-1	TRBJ2-5	ASSLGSLAGRGETQY
11	TRBV5-1	TRBJ1-2	ASSLGQGDGYT
10	TRBV7-3	TRBJ2-3	ASSYSSDTQY
13	TRBV19	TRBJ1-5	ASSPDSESNQPQH